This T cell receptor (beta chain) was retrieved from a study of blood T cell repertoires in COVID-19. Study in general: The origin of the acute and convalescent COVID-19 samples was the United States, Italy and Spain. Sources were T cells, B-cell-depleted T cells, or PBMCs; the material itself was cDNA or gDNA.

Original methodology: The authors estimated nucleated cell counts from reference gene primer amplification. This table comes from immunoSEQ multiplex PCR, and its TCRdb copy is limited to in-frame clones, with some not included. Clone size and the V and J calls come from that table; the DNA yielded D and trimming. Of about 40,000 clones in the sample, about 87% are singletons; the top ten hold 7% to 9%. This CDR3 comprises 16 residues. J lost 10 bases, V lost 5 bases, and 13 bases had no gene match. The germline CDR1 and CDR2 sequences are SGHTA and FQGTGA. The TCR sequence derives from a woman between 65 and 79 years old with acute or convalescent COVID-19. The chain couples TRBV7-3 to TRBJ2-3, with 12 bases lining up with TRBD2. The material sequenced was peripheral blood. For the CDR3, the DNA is TGTGCCAGCAGCGCCGGACTAGCGGGGTCTTATTATGCGCAGTATTTT. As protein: CASSAGLAGSYYAQYF.